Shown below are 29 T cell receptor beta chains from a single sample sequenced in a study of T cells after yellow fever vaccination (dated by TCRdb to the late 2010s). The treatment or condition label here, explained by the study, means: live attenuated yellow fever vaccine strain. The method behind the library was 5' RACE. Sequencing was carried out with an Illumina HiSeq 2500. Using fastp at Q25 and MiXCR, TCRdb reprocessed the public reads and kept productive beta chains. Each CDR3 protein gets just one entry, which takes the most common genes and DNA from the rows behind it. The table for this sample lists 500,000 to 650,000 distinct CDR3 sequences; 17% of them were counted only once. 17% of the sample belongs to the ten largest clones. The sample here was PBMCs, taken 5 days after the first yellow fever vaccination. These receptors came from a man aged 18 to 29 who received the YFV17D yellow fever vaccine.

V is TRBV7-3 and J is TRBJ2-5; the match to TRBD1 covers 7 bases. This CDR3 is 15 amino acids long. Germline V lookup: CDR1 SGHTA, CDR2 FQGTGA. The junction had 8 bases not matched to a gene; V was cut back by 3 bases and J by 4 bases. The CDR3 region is CASSFGPRDRETQYF. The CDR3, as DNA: TGTGCCAGCAGCTTCGGCCCCCGGGACAGAGAGACCCAGTACTTC.

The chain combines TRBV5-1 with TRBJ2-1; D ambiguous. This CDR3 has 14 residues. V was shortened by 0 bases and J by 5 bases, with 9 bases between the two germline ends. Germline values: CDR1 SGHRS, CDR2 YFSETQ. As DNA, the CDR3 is TGCGCCAGCAGCTTGGCCTCACGGGACAATGAGCAGTTCTTC. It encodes CASSLASRDNEQFF.

The CDR3 DNA follows: TGTGCCACCAGCAGAGGTGGGACAGGGGAGTACGAGCAGTACTTC. Its translation: CATSRGGTGEYEQYF. The chain has TRBV15 and TRBJ2-7, with 10 bases aligning to TRBD1. The ends lost 1 base at V and 4 bases at J; junction bases unmatched: 4. The germline V gene has CDR1 LNHNV and CDR2 YYDKDF (reference sequence). This CDR3 has 15 residues.

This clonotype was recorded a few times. CDR3 bases: TGTGCCAGCAGCGGTCCGGGGGGGCAGGGAGACACAGATACGCAGTATTTT. As protein: CASSGPGGQGDTDTQYF. This chain links TRBV9 with TRBJ2-3; 8 bases agree with TRBD2. V was clipped by 3 bases and J by 2 bases; unmatched bases: 11. The CDR3 has 17 amino acids. Germline CDR1 and CDR2: SGDLS and YYNGEE.

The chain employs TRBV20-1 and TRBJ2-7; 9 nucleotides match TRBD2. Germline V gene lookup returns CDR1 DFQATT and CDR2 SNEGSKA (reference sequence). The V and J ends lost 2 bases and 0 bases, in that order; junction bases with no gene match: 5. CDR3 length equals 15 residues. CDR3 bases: TGCAGTGCTAGAACCGGGACTAGCATCTCCTACGAGCAGTACGTC. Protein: CSARTGTSISYEQYV.

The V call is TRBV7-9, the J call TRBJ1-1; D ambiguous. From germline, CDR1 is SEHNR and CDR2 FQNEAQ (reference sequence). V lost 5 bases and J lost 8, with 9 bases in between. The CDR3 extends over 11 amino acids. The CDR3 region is CASSRTPEAFF. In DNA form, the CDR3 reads TGTGCCAGCAGCCGGACCCCCGAAGCTTTCTTT.

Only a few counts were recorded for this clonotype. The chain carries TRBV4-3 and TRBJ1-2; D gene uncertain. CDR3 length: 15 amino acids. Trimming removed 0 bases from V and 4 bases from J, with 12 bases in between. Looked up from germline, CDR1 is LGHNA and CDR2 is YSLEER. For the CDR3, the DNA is TGCGCCAGCAGCCAAGACGTGTCGACGGGCTATGGCTACACCTTC. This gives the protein CASSQDVSTGYGYTF.

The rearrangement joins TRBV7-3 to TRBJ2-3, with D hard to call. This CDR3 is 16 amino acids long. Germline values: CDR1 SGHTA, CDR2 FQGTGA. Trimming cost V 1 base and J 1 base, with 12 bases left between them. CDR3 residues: CASSLSTAWGTDTQYF. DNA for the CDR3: TGTGCCAGCAGCTTAAGTACAGCTTGGGGCACAGATACGCAGTATTTT. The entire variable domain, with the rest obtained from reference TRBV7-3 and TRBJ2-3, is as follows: GAGVSQTPSNKVTEKGKYVELRCDPISGHTALYWYRQSLGQGPEFLIYFQGTGAADDSGLPNDRFFAVRPEGSVSTLKIQRTERGDSAVYLCASSLSTAWGTDTQYFGPGTRLTVL.

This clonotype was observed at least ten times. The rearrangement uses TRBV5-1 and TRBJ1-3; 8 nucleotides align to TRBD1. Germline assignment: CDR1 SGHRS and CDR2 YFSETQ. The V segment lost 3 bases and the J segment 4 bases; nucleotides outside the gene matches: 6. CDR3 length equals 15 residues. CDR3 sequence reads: CASSSRTGSGNTIYF. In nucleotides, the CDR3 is TGCGCCAGCAGCTCGAGGACAGGGTCCGGAAACACCATATATTTT.

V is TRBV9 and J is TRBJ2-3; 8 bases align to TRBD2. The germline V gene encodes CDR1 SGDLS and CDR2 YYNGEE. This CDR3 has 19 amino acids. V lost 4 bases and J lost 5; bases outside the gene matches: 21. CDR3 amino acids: CASSPRGLAGMRTKDTQYF. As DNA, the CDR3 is TGTGCCAGCAGCCCACGGGGGTTAGCGGGGATGCGGACCAAAGATACGCAGTATTTT.

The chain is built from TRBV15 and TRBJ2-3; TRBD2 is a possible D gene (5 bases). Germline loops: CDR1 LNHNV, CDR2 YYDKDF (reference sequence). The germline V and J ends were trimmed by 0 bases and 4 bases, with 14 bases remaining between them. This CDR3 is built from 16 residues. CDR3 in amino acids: CATSRDGRSGPDTQYF. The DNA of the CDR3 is TGTGCCACCAGCAGAGATGGGAGAAGTGGACCAGATACGCAGTATTTT. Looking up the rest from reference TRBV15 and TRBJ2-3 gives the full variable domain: DAMVIQNPRYQVTQFGKPVTLSCSQTLNHNVMYWYQQKSSQAPKLLFHYYDKDFNNEADTPDNFQSRRPNTSFCFLDIRSPGLGDTAMYLCATSRDGRSGPDTQYFGPGTRLTVL.

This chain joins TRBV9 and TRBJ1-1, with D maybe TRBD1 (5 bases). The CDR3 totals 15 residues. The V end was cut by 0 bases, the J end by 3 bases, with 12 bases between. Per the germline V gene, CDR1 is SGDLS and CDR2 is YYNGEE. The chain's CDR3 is CASSVVFGGDTEAFF. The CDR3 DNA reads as TGTGCCAGCAGCGTAGTATTCGGGGGGGACACTGAAGCTTTCTTT. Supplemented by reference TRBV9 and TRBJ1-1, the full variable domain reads DSGVTQTPKHLITATGQRVTLRCSPRSGDLSVYWYQQSLDQGLQFLIQYYNGEERAKGNILERFSAQQFPDLHSELNLSSLELGDSALYFCASSVVFGGDTEAFFGQGTRLTVV.

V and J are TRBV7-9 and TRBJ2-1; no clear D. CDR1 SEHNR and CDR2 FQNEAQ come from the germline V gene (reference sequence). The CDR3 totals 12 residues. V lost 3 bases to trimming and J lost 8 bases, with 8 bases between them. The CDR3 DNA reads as TGTGCCAGCAGCTTCCAGGTGGATGAGCAGTTCTTC. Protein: CASSFQVDEQFF.

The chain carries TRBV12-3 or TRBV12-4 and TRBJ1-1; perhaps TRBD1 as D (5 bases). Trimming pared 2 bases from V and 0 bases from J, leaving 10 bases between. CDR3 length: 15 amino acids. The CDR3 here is CASSLMWGVNTEAFF. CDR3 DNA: TGTGCCAGCAGTTTAATGTGGGGCGTGAACACTGAAGCTTTCTTT.

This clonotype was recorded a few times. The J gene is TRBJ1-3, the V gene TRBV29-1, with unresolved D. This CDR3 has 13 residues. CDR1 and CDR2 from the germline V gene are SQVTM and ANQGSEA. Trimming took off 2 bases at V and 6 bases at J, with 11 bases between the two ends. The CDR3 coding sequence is TGCAGCGTTGAAACCGGAGAGGAAAACACCATATATTTT. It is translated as CSVETGEENTIYF.

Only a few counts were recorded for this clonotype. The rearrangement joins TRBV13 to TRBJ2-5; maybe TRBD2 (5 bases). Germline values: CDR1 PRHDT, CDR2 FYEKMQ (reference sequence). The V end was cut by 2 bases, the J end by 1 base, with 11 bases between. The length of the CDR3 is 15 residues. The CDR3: CASSLNEGLQETQYF. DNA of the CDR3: TGTGCCAGCAGCTTAAATGAGGGCCTCCAAGAGACCCAGTACTTC.

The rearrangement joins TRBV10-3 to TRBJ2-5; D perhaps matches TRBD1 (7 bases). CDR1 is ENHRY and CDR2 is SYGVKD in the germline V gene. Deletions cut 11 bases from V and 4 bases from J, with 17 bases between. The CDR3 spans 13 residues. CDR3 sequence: CASQGGHGETQYF. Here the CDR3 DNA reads TGTGCCTCTCAGGGGGGACACGGAGAGACCCAGTACTTC.

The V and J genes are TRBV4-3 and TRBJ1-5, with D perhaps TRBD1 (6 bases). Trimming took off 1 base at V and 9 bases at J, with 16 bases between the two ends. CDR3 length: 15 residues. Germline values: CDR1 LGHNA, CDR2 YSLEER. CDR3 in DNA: TGCGCCAGCAGCCAAGGGCGGGGGGGCCTTTGGCCCCAGCATTTT. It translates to CASSQGRGGLWPQHF.

CDR3 sequence reads: CASSLMGTSNTEAFF. In DNA, the CDR3 is TGTGCCAGCAGTTTAATGGGGACCTCGAACACTGAAGCTTTCTTT. The chain couples TRBV12-3 or TRBV12-4 to TRBJ1-1, with D possibly matching TRBD1 (5 bases). Between the trimmed V and J ends, which lost 2 bases and 1 base, there was a span of 11 bases. The CDR3 is made up of 15 amino acids.

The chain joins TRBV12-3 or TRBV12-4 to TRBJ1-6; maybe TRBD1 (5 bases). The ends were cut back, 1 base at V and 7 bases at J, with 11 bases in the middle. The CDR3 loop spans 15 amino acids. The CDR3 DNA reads TGTGCCAGCAGTTTAGTTGAGGGGATCAATTCACCCCTCCACTTT. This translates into CASSLVEGINSPLHF.

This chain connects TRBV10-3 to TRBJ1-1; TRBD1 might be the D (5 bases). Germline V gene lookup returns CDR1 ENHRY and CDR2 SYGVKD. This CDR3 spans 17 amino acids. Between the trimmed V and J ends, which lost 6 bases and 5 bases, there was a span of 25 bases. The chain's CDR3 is CAISETWWAGGGTEAFF. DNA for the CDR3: TGTGCCATCAGCGAGACATGGTGGGCCGGCGGGGGGACTGAAGCTTTCTTT.

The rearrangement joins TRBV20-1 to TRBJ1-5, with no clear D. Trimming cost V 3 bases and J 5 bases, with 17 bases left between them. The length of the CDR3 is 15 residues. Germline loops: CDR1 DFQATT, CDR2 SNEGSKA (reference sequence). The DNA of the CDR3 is TGCAGTGCTAGTCCTCCAGGATTACTAGATCAGCCCCAGCATTTT. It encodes CSASPPGLLDQPQHF.

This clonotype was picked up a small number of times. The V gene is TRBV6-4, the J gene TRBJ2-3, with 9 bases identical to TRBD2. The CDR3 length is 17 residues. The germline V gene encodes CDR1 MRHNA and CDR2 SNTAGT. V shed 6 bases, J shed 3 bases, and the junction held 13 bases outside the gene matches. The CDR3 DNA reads TGTGCCAGCAGCGACGGGCCTCCGGGACTAGCAACAGATACGCAGTATTTT. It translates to CASSDGPPGLATDTQYF.

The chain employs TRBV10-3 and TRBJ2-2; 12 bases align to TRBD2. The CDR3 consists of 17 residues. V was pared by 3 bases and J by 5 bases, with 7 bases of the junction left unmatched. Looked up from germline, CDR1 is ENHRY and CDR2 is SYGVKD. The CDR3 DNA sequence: TGTGCCATCAGTGACTCGACTAGCGGGGGTCGAACCGGGGAGCTGTTTTTT. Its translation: CAISDSTSGGRTGELFF.

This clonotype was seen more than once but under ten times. The DNA of the CDR3 is TGTGCCAGCAGCCTAGGACAGAAGAACACCGGGGAGCTGTTTTTT. Translated: CASSLGQKNTGELFF. V and J are TRBV4-2 and TRBJ2-2; tentative D call: TRBD1 (6 bases). CDR3 size: 15 residues. CDR1 and CDR2 from the germline V gene are LGHNA and YNFKEQ. V was clipped by 4 bases and J by 1 base, with 10 bases between them.

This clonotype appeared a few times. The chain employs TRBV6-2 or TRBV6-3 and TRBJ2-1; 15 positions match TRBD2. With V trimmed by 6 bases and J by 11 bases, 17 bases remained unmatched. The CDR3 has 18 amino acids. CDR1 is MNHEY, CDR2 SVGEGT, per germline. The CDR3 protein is CASRHRRTSGGAGPQQFF. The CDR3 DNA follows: TGTGCCAGCAGACACCGCCGGACTAGCGGGGGGGCGGGGCCGCAGCAGTTCTTC.

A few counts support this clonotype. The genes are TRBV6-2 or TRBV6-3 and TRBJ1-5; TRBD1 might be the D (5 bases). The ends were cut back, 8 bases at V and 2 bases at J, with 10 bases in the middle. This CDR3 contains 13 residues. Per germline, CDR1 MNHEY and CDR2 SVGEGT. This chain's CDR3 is CASGGGGNQPQHF. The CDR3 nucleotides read TGTGCCAGCGGGGGAGGGGGCAATCAGCCCCAGCATTTT.

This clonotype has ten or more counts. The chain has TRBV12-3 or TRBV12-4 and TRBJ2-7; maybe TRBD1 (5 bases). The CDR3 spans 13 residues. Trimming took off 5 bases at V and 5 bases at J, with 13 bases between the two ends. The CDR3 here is CASSGAGKDEQYV. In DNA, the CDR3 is TGTGCCAGCAGTGGGGCAGGGAAGGACGAGCAGTACGTC.

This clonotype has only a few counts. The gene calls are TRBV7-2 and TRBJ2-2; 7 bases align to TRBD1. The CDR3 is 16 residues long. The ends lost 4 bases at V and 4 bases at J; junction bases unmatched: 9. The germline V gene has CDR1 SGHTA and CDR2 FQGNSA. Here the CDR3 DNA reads TGTGCCAGCAGCTGGATGACGGGACAGCTCACCGGGGAGCTGTTTTTT. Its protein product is CASSWMTGQLTGELFF.